This TCR beta chain was recovered during a study of neurological immune-mediated disorders. Study results and limitations: The expanded clones of different subjects shared no CDR3 amino acid sequences (suggesting private repertoires in all groups).

Germline loops: CDR1 SGHRS, CDR2 YFSETQ. This CDR3 is 13 amino acids long. With 9 bases removed from V and 0 bases from J, the gap between germline ends came to 10 bases. The unsorted libraries originated from 2 million PBMCs that had been stored at -80 C. From 15-18 subjects, over 170 million TCR-beta sequences were obtained in each sequencing run. TCRdb fed the 5' RACE reads into MiXCR, producing one record per CDR3 protein. Among tens of thousands of distinct CDR3 sequences listed, around an eighth were seen once. This clonotype has at least ten counts. Its target is not known. Sample: PBMCs. This TCR was recovered from a woman in her 50s in good health. The chain carries TRBV5-1 and TRBJ1-3; TRBD1 might be the D (6 bases). CDR3 residues: CATRTDSGNTIYF. The CDR3 region has the DNA TGCGCCACCCGGACAGACTCTGGAAACACCATATATTTT.